This TCR beta chain was recorded in a study of CDR3 diversity in severe acne. One entry per CDR3 protein results from TCRdb running MiXCR on the PCR reads. This sample has approximately 90,000 distinct CDR3 sequences, with 48% found just once. The origin of this receptor is a male donor in good health, serving as a control. The sample taken for sequencing was blood.

The CDR3 DNA is TGTGCCAGCAGCCCGGGACAGGGGGCTGTGGAGACCCAGTACTTC. It specifies CASSPGQGAVETQYF. The chain combines TRBV2 with TRBJ2-5; 12 bases fit TRBD1. V lost 6 bases, J lost 5 bases, and 7 bases stayed unmatched. The CDR3 has 15 residues. Germline-derived CDR1 and CDR2 are SNHLY and FYNNEI.